This TCR beta chain was captured in a study of blood T cell repertoires in COVID-19. On the study more broadly: T cells, B-cell-depleted T cells, or PBMCs supplied cDNA or gDNA.

Libraries were prepared by immunoSEQ multiplex PCR; TCRdb keeps only in-frame clonotypes and omits some of them. The sample records 130,000 to 150,000 clones, approximately 81% being singletons. This clone appeared once. The CDR3 is made up of 20 amino acids. Germline lookup yields CDR1 SGHTA and CDR2 FQGTGA. V was clipped by 6 bases and J by 5 bases; unmatched bases: 18. Sequences were obtained from peripheral blood. The chain joins TRBV7-3 to TRBJ2-1; 14 bases fit TRBD2. This TCR was recovered from a human donor in a cohort sampled during active COVID-19. The CDR3 region has the DNA TGTGCCAGCAGTCAACCCCGCCCGGGACTAGCGGGAGAAGTTAACAATGAGCAGTTCTTC. The encoded protein is CASSQPRPGLAGEVNNEQFF. The variable domain in full, completed from reference TRBV7-3 and TRBJ2-1, reads GAGVSQTPSNKVTEKGKYVELRCDPISGHTALYWYRQSLGQGPEFLIYFQGTGAADDSGLPNDRFFAVRPEGSVSTLKIQRTERGDSAVYLCASSQPRPGLAGEVNNEQFFGPGTRLTVL.